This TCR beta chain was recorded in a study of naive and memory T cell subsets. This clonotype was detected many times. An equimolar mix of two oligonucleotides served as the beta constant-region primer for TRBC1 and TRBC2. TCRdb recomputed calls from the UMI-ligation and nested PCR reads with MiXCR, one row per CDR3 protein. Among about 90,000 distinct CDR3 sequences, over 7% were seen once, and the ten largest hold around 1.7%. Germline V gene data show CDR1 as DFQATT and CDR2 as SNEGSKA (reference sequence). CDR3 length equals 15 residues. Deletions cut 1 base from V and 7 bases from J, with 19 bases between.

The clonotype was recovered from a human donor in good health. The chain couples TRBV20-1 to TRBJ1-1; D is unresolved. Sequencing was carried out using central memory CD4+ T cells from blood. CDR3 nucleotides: TGCAGTGCTAGAGCCGCCCTCGGGCCCCAATATGAAGCTTTCTTT. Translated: CSARAALGPQYEAFF.